The TCR beta chain described here comes from a study of cytomegalovirus exposure and HLA in healthy donors. Across the study: An earlier analysis found around 100 million unique TCR beta sequences from 200 million or so T cells.

The study ran its PCR with 60 Vbeta and 13 Jbeta primers. The repertoire was sequenced with immunoSEQ multiplex PCR; TCRdb's copy has only in-frame clones and lacks some. Among 100,000 to 150,000 clones, 74% were seen once, and the ten largest hold approximately 4%. Germline values: CDR1 MNHEY, CDR2 SMNVEV (reference sequence). The CDR3 is 13 amino acids. Trimming removed 3 bases from V and 6 bases from J, with 9 bases in between. Broader study findings: A prior analysis recorded that most TCR beta V segments were productive about 87% or about 30% of the time. Researchers reportedly found TCR beta sequences accurately predicted most subjects' HLA-A and HLA-B alleles.

This clone was picked up a small number of times. The antigen remains undetermined. Sequences were obtained from PBMCs. The V gene is TRBV27, the J gene TRBJ2-1; no clear D gene. The TCR was taken from a man aged 40-49 years in good health and CMV-seropositive. CDR3 bases: TGTGCCAGCAGTTTGAAGACATTCAATGAGCAGTTCTTC. Translating it yields CASSLKTFNEQFF.